This entry is about one T cell receptor beta chain. The sample comes from a study of blood T cell repertoires in COVID-19. Background on the study: Researchers got acute and convalescent COVID-19 samples from the United States, Italy and Spain. The cDNA or gDNA used as material had been derived from T cells, B-cell-depleted T cells, or PBMCs.

Per the study methods: Amplification from reference gene primers served as the basis for estimated nucleated cell counts. Some clones are missing from TCRdb's copy, which holds only in-frame ones; the method was immunoSEQ multiplex PCR. D and trimming come from the DNA, and the V and J calls and clone size come from that table. The data contain about 160,000 clones, roughly nine tenths of them singletons. The germline gives CDR1 MNHEY, CDR2 SVGEGT. The CDR3 is 15 residues long. Trimming took 6 bases from V and 7 from J, leaving 19 bases between them. The sample comprised peripheral blood. This TCR was recovered from a woman in her 70s with acute or convalescent COVID-19. This rearrangement joins TRBV6-2 or TRBV6-3 to TRBJ2-1, with D possibly matching TRBD1 (6 bases). Here the CDR3 DNA reads TGTGCCAGCAGCCACCCGGCCGGGACAAGGAATGAGCAGTTCTTC. Protein: CASSHPAGTRNEQFF.